The 7 T cell receptor beta chains below all came from one sample that was sequenced in a study of T cell responses to AZD1222 COVID-19 vaccine. Here immunoSEQ multiplex PCR was the method, and the copy in TCRdb shows in-frame clones only, minus some. The data show fewer than 150,000 clones, around 88% seen once. The material was peripheral blood, obtained on day 0 of AZD1222 vaccination. The receptors stem from an adult in good health.

The J gene is TRBJ2-2, the V gene TRBV2; D is unclear. The CDR3 totals 14 residues. Germline CDR1 and CDR2: SNHLY and FYNNEI. Trimming cost V 3 bases and J 3 bases, with 8 bases left between them. The CDR3 loop reads CASSDPADTGELFF. CDR3 in DNA: TGTGCCAGCAGTGATCCCGCTGACACCGGGGAGCTGTTTTTT.

V gene TRBV5-5 combines with J gene TRBJ1-4; 8 bases fit TRBD1. Germline assignment: CDR1 SGHKS and CDR2 YYEKEE (reference sequence). This CDR3 contains 15 residues. With 5 bases clipped from V and 2 bases from J, the junction kept 5 bases outside the gene matches. The CDR3 region is CASSSTGGTNEKLFF. CDR3 DNA: TGTGCCAGCAGTTCAACAGGGGGGACTAATGAAAAACTGTTTTTT.

The DNA for the CDR3 is TGTGCCTGGACATTAGCGGGAATCCAGTACTTC. Translating gives CAWTLAGIQYF. V gene TRBV30 combines with J gene TRBJ2-5; TRBD2 aligns across 8 bases. Germline CDR1 reads GTSNPN; CDR2 reads SVGIG (reference sequence). The CDR3 sequence is 11 residues long. V dropped 4 bases and J dropped 10; count of bases not matched to a gene: 5.

Concerning this clone: A read error may produce the germline difference seen at one junction end. This chain uses TRBV6-2 or TRBV6-3 with TRBJ2-4; 9 bases agree with TRBD2. The CDR3 totals 14 residues. Germline assignment: CDR1 MNHEY and CDR2 SVGEGT. CDR3: CASSQTGTSLPHCF. The DNA for the CDR3 is TGTGCCAGCAGCCAAACCGGGACTAGCTTGCCCCATTGCTTC.

The gene calls are TRBV25-1 and TRBJ2-2; possibly TRBD1 for D (5 bases). The germline V gene has CDR1 MGHDK and CDR2 SYGVNS. This CDR3 is built from 13 residues. Trimming shortened V by 7 bases and J by 5 bases, and 11 bases separated the two germline ends. The CDR3 reads CASKVRGTGELFF. The CDR3 coding sequence is TGTGCCAGCAAAGTTAGGGGTACCGGGGAGCTGTTTTTT.

This chain links TRBV14 with TRBJ2-2; 8 nucleotides line up with TRBD2. The CDR3 length is 16 residues. Germline V gene sequence: CDR1 SGHDN, CDR2 FVKESK. V trimming: 3 bases; J trimming: 4 bases; junction bases outside the gene matches: 7. DNA of the CDR3: TGTGCCAGCAGCCAGTGGCCAGCGGGAGCCACCGGGGAGCTGTTTTTT. Translation: CASSQWPAGATGELFF.

The chain recombines TRBV7-9 with TRBJ1-1; the D gene is possibly TRBD1 (6 bases). This CDR3 has 12 amino acids. Germline V CDR1 and CDR2: SEHNR, FQNEAQ (reference sequence). V was clipped by 5 bases and J by 4 bases, with 8 bases between them. The CDR3: CASSHRVTEAFF. The CDR3 bases are TGTGCCAGCAGCCACAGGGTCACTGAAGCTTTCTTT. Looking up the rest from reference TRBV7-9 and TRBJ1-1 gives the full variable domain: DTGVSQNPRHKITKRGQNVTFRCDPISEHNRLYWYRQTLGQGPEFLTYFQNEAQLEKSRLLSDRFSAERPKGSFSTLEIQRTEQGDSAMYLCASSHRVTEAFFGQGTRLTVV.